This T cell receptor beta chain is drawn from a study of shared clonotypes between healthy human individuals. A note on this clone: Its antigen remains unknown.

Naive CD8 cells were CD45RO-negative, positively selected for CCR7, excluding terminally differentiated effector memory CD45RA+ cells. With V trimmed by 5 bases and J by 1 base, 6 bases remained unmatched. Germline V lookup: CDR1 MDHEN, CDR2 SYDVKM. The CDR3 has 15 amino acids. Each subset's genomic DNA was shared equally among a number of immunoSEQ plates. Clones were read by immunoSEQ multiplex PCR, and TCRdb kept only the in-frame ones, dropping some. The data show 550,000 to 650,000 clones, with roughly 95% seen just once and about 0.12% held by the top ten. Findings of the study overall: Sampling included only blood; tissue repertoires likely differ. Sharing across four donors was highest in naive CD4 (roughly 5%) and lowest in memory CD8 (roughly 0.4%).

V gene TRBV28 combines with J gene TRBJ2-7; 9 bases are shared with TRBD2. Sequenced material: naive CD8+ T cells sorted from blood. The receptor was isolated from a woman aged 25-40 years in good health. CDR3 sequence (DNA): TGTGCCAGCAGTCTATCTAGCGGGACGTCCTACGAGCAGTACTTC. Translated: CASSLSSGTSYEQYF.